This T cell receptor beta chain derives from a study of blood T cell repertoires in COVID-19. About the study: The United States, Italy and Spain were the sources of the acute and convalescent COVID-19 samples. Sample material is recorded as cDNA or gDNA derived from T cells, B-cell-depleted T cells, or PBMCs.

The CDR3 is made up of 15 amino acids. V lost 3 bases and J lost 4; bases outside the gene matches: 7. Germline V gene sequence: CDR1 SEHNR, CDR2 FQNEAQ (reference sequence). As originally analysed: Reference gene primers were amplified, and this amplification served to estimate nucleated cell counts. Assay: immunoSEQ multiplex PCR; the TCRdb copy retains only in-frame clones and omits some. The V and J calls and clone size are taken from that table; D and trimming were inferred from the DNA. The data contain tens of thousands of clones, approximately 83% of them singletons. The TCR originated in a woman aged 60-70 years with acute or convalescent COVID-19. Sequences were obtained from peripheral blood. V is TRBV7-9 and J is TRBJ2-7; 9 bases are shared with TRBD2. The CDR3 sequence is CASSFSSGIKYEQYF. In nucleotides, the CDR3 is TGTGCCAGCAGCTTCTCTAGCGGGATAAAATACGAGCAGTACTTC.